The sequence of this TCR beta chain was determined in a study of CD8+ T cells in alopecia areata. TCR sequencing used cDNA made by reverse transcription of extracted RNA. Assay used: immunoSEQ multiplex PCR; TCRdb lists only in-frame clones, some missing. The data show more than 90,000 clones, about 60% seen once. CDR3 length: 15 amino acids. Germline assignment: CDR1 LNHDA and CDR2 SQIVND (reference sequence). Trimming left V 5 bases short and J 0 bases short, with 11 bases between. Treatment in this sample: oral pan-JAK inhibitor, 5-10 mg twice daily. This sequence was found in a human donor with alopecia areata. The chain has TRBV19 and TRBJ1-5; D may be TRBD1 (6 bases). The sequences come from CD8+ T cells sorted from blood, collected at week 24, from a patient treated with tofacitinib. CDR3 sequence reads: CASSRAGHSNQPQHF. DNA for the CDR3: TGTGCCAGTAGTCGCGCGGGACATAGCAATCAGCCCCAGCATTTT. The variable domain in full, with the rest retrieved from reference TRBV19 and TRBJ1-5, is DGGITQSPKYLFRKEGQNVTLSCEQNLNHDAMYWYRQDPGQGLRLIYYSQIVNDFQKGDIAEGYSVSREKKESFPLTVTSAQKNPTAFYLCASSRAGHSNQPQHFGDGTRLSIL.